This T cell receptor beta chain is from a study of yellow fever vaccine responses in identical twins. Study-wide results and limits: Reportedly, twins showed a vaccine T cell response that looked partly convergent and partly personalized.

TCRdb passed the RT-PCR reads through MiXCR, listing each CDR3 protein once. The table has about 9,000 distinct CDR3 sequences, approximately 80% seen once. About this clonotype itself: What it binds is unknown.

The TCR comes from a woman younger than 35 who received the yellow fever vaccine. Sample: T cells from blood (PBMCs), unsorted or a sorted subset (not recorded which), taken before or after yellow fever vaccination (not recorded which).

CDR3 coding DNA: TGTGCCAGCTCACCACAGGGGACAAACAATGAGCAGTTCTTC. The encoded protein is CASSPQGTNNEQFF. The chain has TRBV18 and TRBJ2-1; D is possibly TRBD1 (6 bases). Deletions cut 1 base from V and 5 bases from J, with 9 bases between. The V gene's germline CDR1 is KGHSH and CDR2 LQKENI. The CDR3 is 14 residues long.